Presented here are 21 T cell receptor beta chains from one specimen sequenced in a study of T cells in Graves' hyperthyroidism and ophthalmopathy (dated by TCRdb to the late 2010s). Receptor amplification or capture employed multiplex PCR. Sequencing instrument: Illumina HiSeq 2000. Amplification of TCR beta CDR3 regions was carried out from RNA transcripts. The first round of RT-PCR for the TCR CDR3 was performed with the HTBI primer set and the Qiagen OneStep RT-PCR kit. TCRdb trimmed public reads at Q25 via fastp, called clones via MiXCR and kept in-frame beta chains. Every entry covers one CDR3 protein and lists the most common genes and DNA from its rows. The sample table records about 640,000 distinct CDR3 sequences; around 20% of these occur just once. The top ten clonotypes cover around a third of the sample. Sequencing was carried out using blood. Receptors were obtained from a man younger than 45 with Graves' ophthalmopathy.

This clonotype was picked up many times. V gene TRBV29-1 combines with J gene TRBJ1-1; D remains ambiguous. With 5 bases removed from V and 4 bases from J, the gap between germline ends came to 11 bases. The CDR3 is 12 amino acids. Germline V gives CDR1 SQVTM, CDR2 ANQGSEA. The chain's CDR3 is CSVLGSLTEAFF. CDR3 DNA sequence: TGCAGCGTTCTCGGCAGCCTCACTGAAGCTTTCTTT.

The chain couples TRBV5-5 to TRBJ1-6; TRBD1 might be the D (6 bases). Germline CDR1 reads SGHKS; CDR2 reads YYEKEE (reference sequence). With 4 bases removed from V and 8 bases from J, the gap between germline ends came to 10 bases. This CDR3 region has 13 residues. CDR3: CASSDTGYSPLHF. CDR3 DNA: TGTGCCAGCAGCGACACAGGGTATTCACCCCTCCACTTT.

This clonotype was seen only a few times. The rearrangement joins TRBV7-2 to TRBJ2-3, with TRBD2 matching over 10 bases. The CDR3 runs 16 residues. Trimming took 4 bases from V and 2 from J; bases not matched to a gene: 6. CDR1 SGHTA and CDR2 FQGNSA come from the germline V gene. The CDR3 is CASSSQAGGTTDTQYF. CDR3 nucleotides: TGTGCCAGCAGCTCTCAAGCGGGAGGGACCACAGATACGCAGTATTTT.

The chain uses TRBV11-3 and TRBJ2-3; 7 nucleotides line up with TRBD1. The CDR3 extends over 16 amino acids. The germline CDR1 and CDR2 sequences are SGHNT and YENEEA. V shed 5 bases and J 2 bases; nucleotides not matched to a gene: 10. CDR3 loop: CASSATGAPFTDTQYF. CDR3 coding DNA: TGTGCCAGCAGCGCAACAGGGGCCCCCTTCACAGATACGCAGTATTTT.

This clonotype was counted ten times or more. The V and J genes are TRBV28 and TRBJ2-7; D is possibly TRBD1 (6 bases). This CDR3 contains 14 residues. Germline CDR1 is MDHEN and CDR2 is SYDVKM. V lost 7 bases and J lost 2, with 15 bases in between. CDR3 nucleotides: TGTGCCAGCAACACAGGGCTCGGGGCCTACGAGCAGTACTTC. Protein sequence: CASNTGLGAYEQYF.

This clonotype appeared a few times. The chain employs TRBV20-1 and TRBJ2-5, with TRBD1 matching 10 bases. CDR1 is DFQATT, CDR2 SNEGSKA, per germline (reference sequence). With 3 bases clipped from V and 14 bases from J, the junction kept 6 bases outside the gene matches. The CDR3 consists of 11 residues. DNA of the CDR3: TGCAGTGCTAGGGGGGACAGGGGAAATTACTTC. This gives the protein CSARGDRGNYF.

This chain links TRBV10-2 with TRBJ2-3; 10 bases are a match to TRBD2. Germline CDR1 reads WSHSY; CDR2 reads SAAADI. V lost 6 bases to trimming and J lost 3 bases; unmatched junction nucleotides: 6. CDR3 length equals 15 residues. The CDR3 coding sequence is TGCGCCAGCAGGCCAATAGCGGGAGGAACAGATACGCAGTATTTT. This translates into CASRPIAGGTDTQYF.

The chain carries TRBV11-2 and TRBJ2-1; TRBD2 matches at 13 bases. This CDR3 spans 16 amino acids. Germline loops: CDR1 SGHAT, CDR2 FQNNGV. J was trimmed by 12 bases and V by 4 bases; bases with no gene match: 12. CDR3 DNA: TGTGCCAGCAGCTGGGGGACTAGCGGGACCCTTGAAGGGCAGTTCTTC. It specifies CASSWGTSGTLEGQFF.

The sample holds many counts of this clonotype. The V gene is TRBV7-2, the J gene TRBJ2-1; the D is unclear. This CDR3 spans 13 amino acids. Germline loops: CDR1 SGHTA, CDR2 FQGNSA. V dropped 5 bases and J dropped 7 bases, with 12 bases sitting between them. The CDR3 DNA reads as TGTGCCAGCAGCCTGGAACCATGGAATGAGCAGTTCTTC. Translating gives CASSLEPWNEQFF.

In the case of this clonotype: Since a much larger clone is just one base distant, this may be a read error. The chain combines TRBV20-1 with TRBJ2-5, with 7 bases identical to TRBD2. Looked up from germline, CDR1 is DFQATT and CDR2 is SNEGSKA (reference sequence). The CDR3 covers 12 residues. V shed 6 bases and J 5 bases; nucleotides not matched to a gene: 6. The CDR3 coding sequence is TGCAGTGCAAGCGGGGTCAGGGAGACCCAGTACTTC. Its translation: CSASGVRETQYF.

The gene calls are TRBV5-6 and TRBJ2-7, with a tentative D call TRBD2 (5 bases). V was cut by 2 bases and J by 2 bases, with 14 bases left in between. Germline V CDR1 and CDR2: SGHDT, YYEEEE. The CDR3 runs 15 residues. The CDR3 loop is CASSFSGNPPYEQYF. The CDR3 DNA is TGTGCCAGCAGCTTCTCCGGGAACCCCCCCTACGAGCAGTACTTC.

The table lists this clonotype with many counts. This chain links TRBV28 with TRBJ2-7; the D gene is possibly TRBD1 (6 bases). CDR3 size: 16 residues. Per germline, CDR1 MDHEN and CDR2 SYDVKM. V was shortened by 3 bases and J by 3 bases, with 18 bases between the two germline ends. CDR3 bases: TGTGCCAGCAGTTTTAGGGGGTCCAGAATTAACTACGAGCAGTACTTC. This encodes CASSFRGSRINYEQYF.

V and J are TRBV6-1 and TRBJ2-1; 7 nucleotides match TRBD2. V lost 8 bases and J lost 2; bases outside the gene matches: 6. Germline CDR1 and CDR2: MNHNS and SASEGT. CDR3 length equals 14 residues. The DNA of the CDR3 is TGTGCCAGCTCGTCGGGGGGAGCCTACAATGAGCAGTTCTTC. The encoded protein is CASSSGGAYNEQFF.

This clonotype appeared a few times. The rearrangement uses TRBV14 and TRBJ2-1, with no clear D. The CDR3 covers 13 residues. Germline-derived CDR1 and CDR2 are SGHDN and FVKESK. With 1 base removed from V and 9 bases from J, the gap between germline ends came to 10 bases. The DNA for the CDR3 is TGTGCCAGCAGCCAAGGTTGGATGCTTGAGCAGTTCTTC. Translating it yields CASSQGWMLEQFF.

The chain combines TRBV5-1 with TRBJ1-6, with a weak D call TRBD1 (6 bases). V was pared by 0 bases and J by 10 bases, with 14 bases between. Germline V lookup: CDR1 SGHRS, CDR2 YFSETQ. The length of the CDR3 is 15 residues. This CDR3 is CASSLGRGEYSPLHF. For the CDR3, the DNA is TGCGCCAGCAGCTTGGGAAGGGGGGAATACTCACCCCTCCACTTT.

This chain uses TRBV6-5 with TRBJ2-3; 9 bases fit TRBD2. Germline lookup yields CDR1 MNHEY and CDR2 SVGAGI. The CDR3 is made up of 16 amino acids. Germline trimming cut 0 bases from V and 3 bases from J; bases unmatched to any gene: 4. Here the CDR3 reads CASSYSGLAGTDTQYF. The CDR3 DNA follows: TGTGCCAGCAGTTACTCTGGGCTAGCGGGAACAGATACGCAGTATTTT.

There are many counts of this clonotype. V is TRBV5-1 and J is TRBJ2-1, with 9 bases matching TRBD2. With V trimmed by 4 bases and J by 7 bases, 12 bases remained unmatched. The CDR3 is 16 residues long. Germline CDR1 reads SGHRS; CDR2 reads YFSETQ. The CDR3 DNA is TGCGCCAGCAGCCCCGCGGCGGGAGGGCCGAGGAATGAGCAGTTCTTC. Its translation is CASSPAAGGPRNEQFF.

This clonotype was seen at least ten times. V is TRBV30 and J is TRBJ2-5; possibly TRBD1 or TRBD2 for D (5 bases each). Germline V gene sequence: CDR1 GTSNPN, CDR2 SVGIG (reference sequence). The CDR3 is made up of 14 amino acids. Trimming left V 4 bases short and J 5 bases short, with 17 bases between. The CDR3 reads CAWKHHGTKETQYF. CDR3 sequence (DNA): TGTGCCTGGAAACACCACGGGACCAAGGAGACCCAGTACTTC.

This clonotype was seen ten or more times. The CDR3 DNA is TGTGCCAGCAGCGGCTTTACTAGCGGGAGGGACGAGCAGTACTTC. The encoded protein is CASSGFTSGRDEQYF. The V and J genes are TRBV2 and TRBJ2-7; 13 bases agree with TRBD2. This CDR3 spans 15 amino acids. CDR1 and CDR2 (germline): SNHLY, FYNNEI. The junction had 7 bases not matched to a gene; V was cut back by 6 bases and J by 5 bases.

This rearrangement joins TRBV9 to TRBJ2-2; 9 positions agree with TRBD1. The CDR3 spans 15 residues. The germline V gene has CDR1 SGDLS and CDR2 YYNGEE. Unmatched junction bases numbered 3, after V lost 0 bases and J lost 6 bases. Here the CDR3 DNA reads TGTGCCAGCAGCGTAGAAGGGACAGGGTCCGGGGAGCTGTTTTTT. This codes for CASSVEGTGSGELFF.

This clonotype was recorded a few times. The rearrangement links TRBV7-9 to TRBJ1-4; D unclear. This CDR3 region has 15 residues. V gave up 5 bases and J gave up 4 bases, with 14 bases separating them. Germline CDR1 and CDR2: SEHNR and FQNEAQ (reference sequence). CDR3 amino acids: CASSRDLGVNEKLFF. In DNA form, the CDR3 reads TGTGCCAGCAGCCGAGATCTCGGGGTTAATGAAAAACTGTTTTTT.